This TCR beta chain derives from a study of cytomegalovirus exposure and HLA in healthy donors. Both 60 Vbeta primers and 13 Jbeta primers went into the PCR. The repertoire was sequenced with immunoSEQ multiplex PCR; TCRdb's copy has only in-frame clones and lacks some. The data hold 150,000 to 200,000 clones, with roughly 80% observed a single time. This CDR3 is 14 amino acids long. Germline V lookup: CDR1 SGHKS, CDR2 YYEKEE (reference sequence). Trimming pared 0 bases from V and 4 bases from J, leaving 8 bases between. In the case of this clone: Its target is not known.

Findings and caveats of the study: There were some public TCRs occurring in many donors, but most TCR sequences were rare. It was shown in a later analysis that HLA-associated TCR beta chains were more clonally expanded than other, equally common chains. For most TCR beta V segments, an earlier analysis put the productive rate at about 90% or about 30% of the time. A later analysis linked a missense DCLRE1C variant to TCR beta V- and J-gene trimming.

Material for sequencing was PBMCs. The V gene is TRBV5-5, the J gene TRBJ2-1; no clear D. This receptor was identified in a female donor in good health and CMV-seronegative. CDR3 DNA sequence: TGTGCCAGCAGCTTGGTGTCGGTGTACAATGAGCAGTTCTTC. Protein sequence: CASSLVSVYNEQFF.